This T cell receptor beta chain was profiled in a study of cytomegalovirus exposure and HLA in healthy donors. The overall study: About 83 million unique TCRs from HLA-typed donors made up an early data release. Of the donors genotyped, several hundred in all, 81% fell in the Caucasian-associated ancestry cluster. Study-wide results and limits: Upon later analysis, HLA-associated TCR beta chains proved more clonally expanded than other, equally common chains. Researchers reported that a few CMV-associated chains were confirmed in vitro as CMV antigen-specific.

The PCR contained 60 Vbeta and 13 Jbeta primers. The data were produced by immunoSEQ multiplex PCR, yet TCRdb's version contains in-frame clones alone and is incomplete. The sample includes around 110,000 clones, around 80% of them seen just once. Points on this clone: Its antigen is as yet unknown.

The CDR3 has 22 residues. Germline values: CDR1 LNHNV, CDR2 YYDKDF (reference sequence). The V end lost 0 bases, the J end lost 0 bases, and 28 bases lay between the germline ends. The rearrangement joins TRBV15 to TRBJ2-3; possible D gene TRBD1, 5 bases. The sample consisted of PBMCs. This clonotype was obtained from a woman younger than 35 in good health and CMV-seropositive. CDR3 DNA: TGTGCCACCAGCAGAGATTGGCACAGGATAGTCGGTACCGGAACTAGCACAGATACGCAGTATTTT. Amino acid sequence: CATSRDWHRIVGTGTSTDTQYF.